This T cell receptor beta chain was identified during a study of cytomegalovirus exposure and HLA in healthy donors. Study-wide findings and caveats: Fewer N-insertions than the roughly 600-donor mean were reportedly shown by an Asian-associated ancestry cluster in a later analysis. From TCR beta sequences, most subjects' HLA-A and HLA-B alleles were reportedly predicted accurately.

Comments on this clone: Its antigen is not known.

With 3 bases clipped from V and 6 bases from J, the junction kept 10 bases outside the gene matches. The CDR3 length is 16 residues. Germline assignment: CDR1 MDHEN and CDR2 SYDVKM. PCR involved 60 Vbeta and 13 Jbeta primers. TCRdb keeps only in-frame clones here, not all; method: immunoSEQ multiplex PCR. This table holds approximately 200,000 clones, around 67% found once. The chain employs TRBV28 and TRBJ2-1, with 8 bases aligning to TRBD1. The TCR comes from a woman aged 30 to 39 in good health and CMV-seropositive. The sequencing sample was made of PBMCs. The CDR3 sequence is CASSLPDRGKINEQFF. The DNA of the CDR3 is TGTGCCAGCAGTTTGCCTGACAGGGGAAAAATCAATGAGCAGTTCTTC.